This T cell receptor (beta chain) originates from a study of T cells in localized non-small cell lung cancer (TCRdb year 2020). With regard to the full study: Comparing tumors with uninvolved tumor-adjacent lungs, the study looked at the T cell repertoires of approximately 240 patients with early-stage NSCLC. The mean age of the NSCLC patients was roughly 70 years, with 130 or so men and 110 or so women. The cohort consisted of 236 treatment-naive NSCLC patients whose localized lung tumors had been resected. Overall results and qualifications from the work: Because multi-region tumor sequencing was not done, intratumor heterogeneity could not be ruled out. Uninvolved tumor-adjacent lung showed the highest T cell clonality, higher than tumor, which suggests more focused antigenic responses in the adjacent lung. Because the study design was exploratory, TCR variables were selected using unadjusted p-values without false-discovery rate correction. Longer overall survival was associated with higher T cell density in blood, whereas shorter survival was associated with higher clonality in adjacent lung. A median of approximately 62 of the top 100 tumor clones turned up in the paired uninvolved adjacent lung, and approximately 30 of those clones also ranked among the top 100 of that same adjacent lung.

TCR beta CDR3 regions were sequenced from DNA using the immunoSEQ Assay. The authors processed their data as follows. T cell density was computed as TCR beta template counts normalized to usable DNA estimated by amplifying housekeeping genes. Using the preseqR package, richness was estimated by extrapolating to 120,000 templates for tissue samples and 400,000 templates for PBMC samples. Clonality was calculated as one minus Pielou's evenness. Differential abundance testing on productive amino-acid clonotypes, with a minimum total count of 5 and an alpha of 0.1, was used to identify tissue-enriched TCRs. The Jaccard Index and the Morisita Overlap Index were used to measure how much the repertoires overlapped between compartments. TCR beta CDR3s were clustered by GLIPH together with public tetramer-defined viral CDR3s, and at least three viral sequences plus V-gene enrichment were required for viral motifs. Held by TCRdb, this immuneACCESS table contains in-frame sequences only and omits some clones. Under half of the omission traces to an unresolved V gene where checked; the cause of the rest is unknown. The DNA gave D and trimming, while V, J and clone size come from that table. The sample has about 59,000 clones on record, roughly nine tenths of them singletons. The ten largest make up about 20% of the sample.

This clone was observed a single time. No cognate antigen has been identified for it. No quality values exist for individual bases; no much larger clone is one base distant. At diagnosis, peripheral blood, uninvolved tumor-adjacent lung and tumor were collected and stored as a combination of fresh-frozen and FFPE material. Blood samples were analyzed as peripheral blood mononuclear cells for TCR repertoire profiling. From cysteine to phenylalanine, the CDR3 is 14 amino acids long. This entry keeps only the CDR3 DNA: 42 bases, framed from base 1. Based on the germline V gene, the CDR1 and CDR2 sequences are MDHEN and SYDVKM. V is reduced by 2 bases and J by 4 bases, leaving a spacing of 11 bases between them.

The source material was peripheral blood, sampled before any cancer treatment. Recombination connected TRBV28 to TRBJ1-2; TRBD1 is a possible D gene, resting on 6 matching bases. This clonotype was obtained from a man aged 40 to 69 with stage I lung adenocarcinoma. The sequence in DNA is TGTGCCAGCAGTTTACCTCAGGGGATCTATGGCTACACCTTC. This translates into CASSLPQGIYGYTF.